Shown below are 27 T cell receptor beta chains from a single sample sequenced in a study of T cell responses to AZD1222 COVID-19 vaccine. Some clones are missing from TCRdb's copy, which holds only in-frame ones; the method was immunoSEQ multiplex PCR. The sample contains around 180,000 clones, about nine tenths of which appear only once. The source material was peripheral blood, sampled on day 0 of AZD1222 vaccination. The receptors stem from an adult in good health.

The gene calls are TRBV6-5 and TRBJ2-1; TRBD1 matches 7 bases. V was pared by 6 bases and J by 2 bases, with 7 bases of the junction left unmatched. CDR3 length: 15 residues. CDR1 is MNHEY, CDR2 SVGAGI, per germline. CDR3 DNA sequence: TGTGCCAGCAGCAAACAGGGGAAGACCTACAATGAGCAGTTCTTC. It yields the protein CASSKQGKTYNEQFF.

The J gene is TRBJ1-4, the V gene TRBV7-2, with TRBD1 identical over 7 bases. The CDR3 is made up of 15 amino acids. With V trimmed by 5 bases and J by 1 base, 4 bases remained unmatched. Germline V gives CDR1 SGHTA, CDR2 FQGNSA. CDR3 in amino acids: CASSINRGTNEKLFF. CDR3 sequence (DNA): TGTGCCAGCAGCATCAACAGGGGAACTAATGAAAAACTGTTTTTT.

The chain recombines TRBV5-1 with TRBJ1-6; TRBD1 is a possible D gene (5 bases). V lost 0 bases and J lost 7, with 8 bases in between. Germline assignment: CDR1 SGHRS and CDR2 YFSETQ. CDR3 length: 14 amino acids. The CDR3 DNA reads as TGCGCCAGCAGCTTGGGACAGTCAAATTCACCCCTCCACTTT. It is translated as CASSLGQSNSPLHF.

The genes are TRBV5-5 and TRBJ1-2, with D perhaps matching TRBD1 (5 bases). Trimming stripped 4 bases from V and 5 bases from J, with 15 bases between. This CDR3 contains 14 residues. Germline CDR1 and CDR2: SGHKS and YYEKEE (reference sequence). The CDR3 DNA follows: TGTGCCAGCAGCGCCGTTGTGGGGCTTTATGGCTACACCTTC. Translated: CASSAVVGLYGYTF.

The V call is TRBV19, the J call TRBJ1-2; D is unclear. V lost 1 base and J lost 5, with 14 bases in between. Germline V gene lookup returns CDR1 LNHDA and CDR2 SQIVND (reference sequence). The CDR3 totals 15 residues. The CDR3 loop is CASSIGLRQPYGYTF. CDR3 sequence (DNA): TGTGCCAGTAGTATAGGCCTCCGGCAGCCGTATGGCTACACCTTC.

The rearrangement joins TRBV30 to TRBJ1-1; D may be TRBD1 (5 bases). The CDR3 has 15 residues. From germline, CDR1 is GTSNPN and CDR2 SVGIG (reference sequence). Trimming left V 5 bases short and J 0 bases short, with 16 bases between. The chain's CDR3 is CAWSGARTVNTEAFF. CDR3 DNA: TGTGCCTGGTCCGGGGCCAGGACCGTGAACACTGAAGCTTTCTTT.

This clone was seen a single time. This chain uses TRBV2 with TRBJ2-7; 10 bases line up with TRBD1. CDR1 and CDR2 from the germline V gene are SNHLY and FYNNEI. Trimming took 6 bases from V and 5 from J; bases not matched to a gene: 4. This CDR3 region has 13 residues. The CDR3 DNA is TGTGCCAGCAGAAGGGACAGGGGCAACGAGCAGTACTTC. Encoded protein: CASRRDRGNEQYF.

The chain uses TRBV6-5 and TRBJ1-6; D is ambiguous. V dropped 0 bases and J dropped 2 bases, with 8 bases sitting between them. Germline values: CDR1 MNHEY, CDR2 SVGAGI. The CDR3 spans 16 residues. CDR3 residues: CASSYSLAAYNSPLHF. CDR3 nucleotides: TGTGCCAGCAGTTACTCGTTGGCGGCCTATAATTCACCCCTCCACTTT.

The chain joins TRBV25-1 to TRBJ1-1, with TRBD1 matching over 7 bases. Germline V CDR1 and CDR2: MGHDK, SYGVNS. J was trimmed by 1 base and V by 6 bases; bases with no gene match: 5. The CDR3 is made up of 14 amino acids. CDR3 region: CASSLTGWNTEAFF. CDR3 coding DNA: TGTGCCAGCAGCCTGACAGGGTGGAACACTGAAGCTTTCTTT.

This clone was recorded once. The V call is TRBV23-1, the J call TRBJ2-7; the D is unclear. TRBV23-1 is marked as an open reading frame, function uncertain. There are 12 residues in the CDR3. V was clipped by 4 bases and J by 5 bases, with 9 bases between them. For the CDR3, the DNA is TGCGCCAGCAGTCCCGCCACCAACGAGCAGTACTTC. Translated, it gives CASSPATNEQYF.

V and J are TRBV4-2 and TRBJ1-2; TRBD1 aligns across 9 bases. The J segment lost 6 bases and the V segment lost 4 bases, leaving 3 bases of the junction unmatched. Germline CDR1 is LGHNA and CDR2 is YNFKEQ. The CDR3 consists of 13 residues. The CDR3 nucleotides are TGTGCCAGCAGCCGTACAGGGGGCGATGGCTACACCTTC. Translated, it gives CASSRTGGDGYTF.

The rearrangement joins TRBV9 to TRBJ2-3, with no clear D. Germline V gene lookup returns CDR1 SGDLS and CDR2 YYNGEE. V was trimmed by 0 bases and J by 1 base, leaving 12 bases between them. The CDR3 has 16 residues. CDR3 sequence reads: CASSVANSLGTDTQYF. The CDR3 DNA sequence: TGTGCCAGCAGCGTAGCTAACTCCCTGGGCACAGATACGCAGTATTTT. The whole variable domain, filled in from reference TRBV9 and TRBJ2-3, reads DSGVTQTPKHLITATGQRVTLRCSPRSGDLSVYWYQQSLDQGLQFLIQYYNGEERAKGNILERFSAQQFPDLHSELNLSSLELGDSALYFCASSVANSLGTDTQYFGPGTRLTVL.

The rearrangement uses TRBV6-5 and TRBJ1-4; 7 bases match TRBD1. Germline V gene sequence: CDR1 MNHEY, CDR2 SVGAGI. The CDR3 consists of 15 residues. Germline trimming cut 6 bases from V and 5 bases from J; bases unmatched to any gene: 9. CDR3 in DNA: TGTGCCAGCAGCCCCCGACAGGGTTTAAATGAAAAACTGTTTTTT. This gives the protein CASSPRQGLNEKLFF.

The V call is TRBV3-1 (or the pseudogene TRBV3-2), the J call TRBJ2-3; the D is unclear. Germline V CDR1 and CDR2: LGHDT, YNNKEL (reference sequence). CDR3 size: 17 residues. V shed 0 bases and J shed 6 bases, with 19 bases lying between them. This CDR3 reads CASSQEVRTGYPDTQYF. The CDR3 nucleotides are TGTGCCAGCAGCCAAGAAGTCAGGACCGGTTACCCCGATACGCAGTATTTT.

The genes are TRBV19 and TRBJ2-2; TRBD1 matches at 11 bases. The CDR3 runs 18 residues. V gave up 3 bases and J gave up 4 bases; unmatched junction bases: 10. Germline V CDR1 and CDR2: LNHDA, SQIVND (reference sequence). CDR3 region: CASSILGQGVVFTGELFF. CDR3 nucleotides: TGTGCCAGTAGTATTTTGGGACAGGGGGTTGTCTTCACCGGGGAGCTGTTTTTT.

This chain connects TRBV10-2 to TRBJ2-7; no firm D call. The CDR3 is 15 amino acids. CDR1 is WSHSY and CDR2 is SAAADI in the germline V gene. V lost 8 bases and J lost 3, with 20 bases in between. The CDR3 DNA reads TGCGCCAGCGCAACCGACGGAGAGGTGAACTACGAGCAGTACTTC. Its translation is CASATDGEVNYEQYF.

The CDR3 region has the DNA TGTGCCAGCAGCATACCGGGACAGGTAAAAGGAGATACGCAGTATTTT. Translated, it gives CASSIPGQVKGDTQYF. The chain carries TRBV5-8 and TRBJ2-3; 8 bases match TRBD1. CDR3 length equals 16 residues. V lost 4 bases to trimming and J lost 5 bases; unmatched junction nucleotides: 12. Germline CDR1 is SGHTS and CDR2 is YDEGEE.

This clone was seen a few times. The J gene is TRBJ2-5, the V gene TRBV5-6, with 7 bases fitting TRBD1. The CDR3 is 13 amino acids. Germline V CDR1 and CDR2: SGHDT, YYEEEE. After removal of 4 bases from V and 3 bases from J, the junction contained 3 bases not matched to a gene. The CDR3 loop is CASSHTGEETQYF. The CDR3 DNA follows: TGTGCCAGCAGCCACACAGGGGAAGAGACCCAGTACTTC.

This clone was counted between two and nine times. V gene TRBV3-1 (or the pseudogene TRBV3-2) combines with J gene TRBJ1-1; no definite D call. CDR1 is LGHDT and CDR2 is YNNKEL in the germline V gene (reference sequence). The V end lost 11 bases, the J end lost 8 bases, and 9 bases lay between the germline ends. This CDR3 is 9 amino acids long. The CDR3 protein is CAGSTEAFF. As DNA, the CDR3 is TGTGCCGGAAGCACCGAAGCTTTCTTT.

This clone was detected once. V and J are TRBV6-2 or TRBV6-3 and TRBJ2-5; 15 bases map to TRBD2. CDR3 size: 16 residues. The V gene end was trimmed by 4 bases and the J gene end by 5 bases; junction bases not matched to a gene: 5. In germline, CDR1 is MNHEY, CDR2 SVGEGT. CDR3: CASSWTSGGAPETQYF. The CDR3 DNA is TGTGCCAGCAGTTGGACTAGCGGGGGGGCCCCCGAGACCCAGTACTTC.

The CDR3 here is CAISAGTSGGRDEQFF. CDR3 coding DNA: TGTGCCATCAGTGCCGGGACTAGCGGGGGGCGGGATGAGCAGTTCTTC. The chain uses TRBV10-3 and TRBJ2-1, with TRBD2 matching over 15 bases. Germline CDR1 and CDR2: ENHRY and SYGVKD. With V trimmed by 4 bases and J by 8 bases, 6 bases remained unmatched. The CDR3 runs 16 residues.

The genes are TRBV9 and TRBJ1-1; the D is unclear. CDR3 length equals 16 residues. V lost 0 bases to trimming and J lost 3 bases, with 15 bases between them. Germline V gives CDR1 SGDLS, CDR2 YYNGEE. The CDR3 nucleotides are TGTGCCAGCAGCGTAGGCGGGTTAGCGGGGTACACTGAAGCTTTCTTT. This sequence encodes CASSVGGLAGYTEAFF.

The chain uses TRBV7-2 and TRBJ2-3; TRBD2 matches 10 bases. The CDR3 spans 17 residues. V trimming: 4 bases; J trimming: 0 bases; junction bases outside the gene matches: 7. Germline lookup yields CDR1 SGHTA and CDR2 FQGNSA. The CDR3 is CASSSGASGGSTDTQYF. CDR3 sequence (DNA): TGTGCCAGCAGCTCTGGGGCTAGCGGGGGCAGCACAGATACGCAGTATTTT.

The V gene is TRBV2, the J gene TRBJ1-2; D not certain. CDR1 and CDR2 (germline): SNHLY, FYNNEI. CDR3 length: 12 amino acids. The V end lost 8 bases, the J end lost 5 bases, and 12 bases lay between the germline ends. CDR3 sequence: CASRRKPYGYTF. The CDR3, as DNA: TGTGCCAGCCGGCGGAAACCTTATGGCTACACCTTC. Using reference TRBV2 and TRBJ1-2 for the parts outside the CDR3, the full variable domain is EPEVTQTPSHQVTQMGQEVILRCVPISNHLYFYWYRQILGQKVEFLVSFYNNEISEKSEIFDDQFSVERPDGSNFTLKIRSTKLEDSAMYFCASRRKPYGYTFGSGTRLTVV.

This clone occurred once. The V call is TRBV4-2, the J call TRBJ1-2; the D gene is possibly TRBD1 (5 bases). The CDR3 has 17 residues. V lost 0 bases to trimming and J lost 4 bases, with 18 bases between them. Germline V gene lookup returns CDR1 LGHNA and CDR2 YNFKEQ. CDR3 loop: CASSQDSVRGQGYGYTF. CDR3 coding DNA: TGTGCCAGCAGCCAAGACTCGGTTCGCGGGCAGGGCTATGGCTACACCTTC.

The chain employs TRBV20-1 and TRBJ2-1; 8 positions agree with TRBD1. V trimming: 3 bases; J trimming: 0 bases; junction bases outside the gene matches: 7. There are 16 residues in the CDR3. Per germline, CDR1 DFQATT and CDR2 SNEGSKA (reference sequence). CDR3 residues: CSASRRTGSSYNEQFF. The CDR3 region has the DNA TGCAGTGCTAGTAGGAGGACAGGGAGCTCCTACAATGAGCAGTTCTTC.

V usage is TRBV7-9 and J usage is TRBJ1-6, with 8 bases fitting TRBD1. The CDR3 spans 15 residues. The germline CDR1 and CDR2 sequences are SEHNR and FQNEAQ (reference sequence). V trimming: 5 bases; J trimming: 7 bases; junction bases outside the gene matches: 7. The CDR3 DNA follows: TGTGCCAGCAGCACCTGGACAGGGCAGAATTCACCCCTCCACTTT. This gives the protein CASSTWTGQNSPLHF.